The 23 T cell receptor beta chains listed next were all sequenced from one sample in a study of blood T cell repertoires in COVID-19. Generated by immunoSEQ multiplex PCR, the TCRdb table keeps only in-frame clones and is missing some. The sample lists roughly 170,000 clones; around 85% were seen once. Material for sequencing was PBMCs or T cells enriched from blood (not recorded which). All receptors derive from a woman in her 40s with acute COVID-19.

This chain uses TRBV12-3 or TRBV12-4 with TRBJ2-1; 9 nucleotides agree with TRBD1. J gave up 6 bases and V 4 bases, and 1 base lay outside the gene matches. The CDR3 loop spans 13 amino acids. The CDR3 bases are TGTGCCAGCAGTTCGACAGGGGGCAATGAGCAGTTCTTC. Its translation: CASSSTGGNEQFF.

The gene calls are TRBV27 and TRBJ1-2, with TRBD1 as a possible D gene (6 bases). Germline V gives CDR1 MNHEY, CDR2 SMNVEV (reference sequence). The V gene lost 5 bases and the J gene lost 2 bases, with 18 bases spanning the gap. The CDR3 runs to 16 residues. The CDR3 loop is CASSPRGGRGNYGYTF. The CDR3, as DNA: TGTGCCAGCAGTCCCCGGGGGGGGCGGGGGAACTATGGCTACACCTTC.

The rearrangement joins TRBV5-6 to TRBJ1-2; 7 nucleotides line up with TRBD1. The CDR3 is made up of 15 amino acids. The V and J ends lost 0 bases and 5 bases, in that order; junction bases with no gene match: 7. CDR1 is SGHDT, CDR2 YYEEEE, per germline. The CDR3 region has the DNA TGTGCCAGCAGCTTGGCCGGGACAGAAGGGTATGGCTACACCTTC. Amino acids: CASSLAGTEGYGYTF.

In DNA form, the CDR3 reads TGCGCCAGCAGCTTGTTGGGGCCAATCAACACCGGGGAGCTGTTTTTT. This encodes CASSLLGPINTGELFF. The rearrangement links TRBV5-1 to TRBJ2-2, with D perhaps TRBD1 (5 bases). CDR1 and CDR2 (germline): SGHRS, YFSETQ. The CDR3 runs 16 residues. V was cut by 1 base and J by 2 bases, with 12 bases left in between.

This clone was seen ten or more times. This chain's CDR3 is CASSLSPGVYNEQFF. The DNA of the CDR3 is TGCGCCAGCAGCTTGTCGCCAGGGGTCTACAATGAGCAGTTCTTC. The rearrangement links TRBV5-1 to TRBJ2-1; D might be TRBD1 (6 bases). V lost 1 base, J lost 3 bases, and 11 bases lay in between. There are 15 residues in the CDR3. Germline CDR1 SGHRS, CDR2 YFSETQ.

This sequence joins TRBV10-1 and TRBJ2-5; weak D call: TRBD2 (6 bases). Germline CDR1 WNHNN, CDR2 SYGVQD (reference sequence). V was cut by 3 bases and J by 2 bases, with 10 bases left in between. This CDR3 region has 14 residues. The CDR3, as DNA: TGCGCCAGCAGTGATGGAGGGAAGCAAGAGACCCAGTACTTC. Amino acid sequence: CASSDGGKQETQYF.

This clone appeared once. The CDR3 sequence is CASSPAGSNTEAFF. The CDR3 bases are TGTGCCAGCTCACCGGCGGGTTCCAACACTGAAGCTTTCTTT. The chain couples TRBV18 to TRBJ1-1; D uncertain. The length of the CDR3 is 14 residues. V shed 3 bases and J shed 2 bases, with 10 bases lying between them. Germline loops: CDR1 KGHSH, CDR2 LQKENI.

The count of this clone is one. The V and J genes are TRBV27 and TRBJ1-6; 7 nucleotides agree with TRBD1. The V segment lost 5 bases and the J segment 9 bases; nucleotides outside the gene matches: 7. The CDR3 loop spans 14 amino acids. CDR1 and CDR2 from the germline V gene are MNHEY and SMNVEV (reference sequence). CDR3 bases: TGTGCCAGCAGTCTACAGGGGATAGGTTCACCCCTCCACTTT. Translating gives CASSLQGIGSPLHF.

This clone has only one observation. The chain recombines TRBV9 with TRBJ2-3; TRBD1 aligns across 8 bases. CDR3 size: 15 residues. With 4 bases clipped from V and 0 bases from J, the junction kept 4 bases outside the gene matches. Per germline, CDR1 SGDLS and CDR2 YYNGEE. The CDR3 is CASSPRTGSTDTQYF. CDR3 coding DNA: TGTGCCAGCAGCCCCCGGACAGGGAGCACAGATACGCAGTATTTT.

The chain links TRBV5-4 to TRBJ2-6; D perhaps matches TRBD1 (5 bases). Trimming removed 0 bases from V and 1 base from J, with 8 bases in between. There are 16 residues in the CDR3. In germline, CDR1 is SGHNT, CDR2 YYREEE (reference sequence). In DNA, the CDR3 is TGTGCCAGCAGCTTGGCGACAGCTTCTGGGGCCAACGTCCTGACTTTC. Amino acids: CASSLATASGANVLTF.

The rearrangement joins TRBV5-1 to TRBJ1-2, with 8 bases lining up with TRBD1. Trimming at V came to 4 bases and at J to 5 bases, leaving 10 bases not matched to a gene. Germline V gene lookup returns CDR1 SGHRS and CDR2 YFSETQ. The length of the CDR3 is 15 residues. The CDR3 coding sequence is TGCGCCAGCAGCGGAGGAAAGGACAGGGAATATGGCTACACCTTC. Protein sequence: CASSGGKDREYGYTF. Drawing the rest from reference TRBV5-1 and TRBJ1-2, the complete variable domain is KAGVTQTPRYLIKTRGQQVTLSCSPISGHRSVSWYQQTPGQGLQFLFEYFSETQRNKGNFPGRFSGRQFSNSRSEMNVSTLELGDSALYLCASSGGKDREYGYTFGSGTRLTVV.

The V call is TRBV5-1, the J call TRBJ2-1, with unresolved D. The CDR3 loop spans 15 amino acids. With 0 bases removed from V and 3 bases from J, the gap between germline ends came to 10 bases. Germline V CDR1 and CDR2: SGHRS, YFSETQ. DNA for the CDR3: TGCGCCAGCAGCTTGGCCGTGGGCGACTACAATGAGCAGTTCTTC. This translates into CASSLAVGDYNEQFF.

The rearrangement links TRBV12-3 or TRBV12-4 to TRBJ1-3; the D is unclear. This CDR3 region has 12 residues. Deletions cut 3 bases from V and 5 bases from J, with 5 bases between. CDR3 nucleotides: TGTGCCAGCAGTTTGTATAGAAACACCATATATTTT. It encodes CASSLYRNTIYF.

The chain joins TRBV7-2 to TRBJ2-3, with 10 bases identical to TRBD2. Germline CDR1 reads SGHTA; CDR2 reads FQGNSA. This CDR3 has 16 residues. V lost 5 bases and J lost 1; bases outside the gene matches: 6. This CDR3 is CASSGAGTSGTDTQYF. CDR3 nucleotide sequence: TGTGCCAGCAGCGGAGCAGGGACTAGCGGCACAGATACGCAGTATTTT.

V usage is TRBV4-1 and J usage is TRBJ1-2, with unresolved D. The CDR3 is 11 residues long. Germline CDR1 and CDR2: MGHRA and YSYEKL. V was pared by 1 base and J by 6 bases, with 3 bases between. For the CDR3, the DNA is TGCGCCAGCAGCCAAGCCAATGGCTACACCTTC. Protein product: CASSQANGYTF.

V gene TRBV7-3 combines with J gene TRBJ2-1, with TRBD1 identical over 10 bases. Germline V gene sequence: CDR1 SGHTA, CDR2 FQGTGA. The CDR3 totals 15 residues. After removal of 2 bases from V and 10 bases from J, the junction contained 8 bases not matched to a gene. The CDR3, as DNA: TGTGCCAGCAGCTTACTCGGGGACAGGGGTGGGGAGCAGTTCTTC. Its translation: CASSLLGDRGGEQFF. Variable domain in full (rest from reference TRBV7-3 and TRBJ2-1): GAGVSQTPSNKVTEKGKYVELRCDPISGHTALYWYRQSLGQGPEFLIYFQGTGAADDSGLPNDRFFAVRPEGSVSTLKIQRTERGDSAVYLCASSLLGDRGGEQFFGPGTRLTVL.

The chain has TRBV10-3 and TRBJ2-2; 13 bases agree with TRBD2. The CDR3 is made up of 17 amino acids. The V and J ends lost 6 bases and 4 bases, in that order; junction bases with no gene match: 8. The V gene's germline CDR1 is ENHRY and CDR2 SYGVKD. The CDR3 coding sequence is TGTGCCATCAGCCCCGATACTAGCGGGAGGGCCACCGGGGAGCTGTTTTTT. This gives the protein CAISPDTSGRATGELFF.

V gene TRBV29-1 combines with J gene TRBJ2-1; 10 bases fit TRBD2. This CDR3 is 13 amino acids long. V lost 3 bases and J lost 8; bases outside the gene matches: 4. CDR1 and CDR2 (germline): SQVTM, ANQGSEA. The CDR3 sequence: CSVEGLAGDEQFF. DNA of the CDR3: TGCAGCGTTGAGGGGCTAGCGGGAGATGAGCAGTTCTTC.

This chain links TRBV7-9 with TRBJ1-1; D remains ambiguous. CDR3 length: 12 residues. Germline values: CDR1 SEHNR, CDR2 FQNEAQ (reference sequence). Between the trimmed V and J ends, which lost 0 bases and 8 bases, there was a span of 7 bases. This CDR3 reads CASSLAAAEAFF. The CDR3 DNA reads TGTGCCAGCAGCTTAGCGGCCGCCGAAGCTTTCTTT.

The gene calls are TRBV11-2 and TRBJ2-5; no clear D gene. The V gene lost 5 bases and the J gene lost 1 base, with 8 bases spanning the gap. The germline V gene encodes CDR1 SGHAT and CDR2 FQNNGV. The CDR3 runs to 13 residues. For the CDR3, the DNA is TGTGCCAGCAGCCCACAGATCCAAGAGACCCAGTACTTC. This gives the protein CASSPQIQETQYF.

The rearrangement links TRBV5-1 to TRBJ2-1, with a possible D match to TRBD1 (5 bases). V lost 0 bases and J lost 4, with 11 bases in between. Germline V gene sequence: CDR1 SGHRS, CDR2 YFSETQ. The CDR3 extends over 15 amino acids. The CDR3 protein is CASSLEGAGYNEQFF. The CDR3 nucleotides read TGCGCCAGCAGCTTGGAAGGGGCCGGGTACAATGAGCAGTTCTTC.

This clone was observed a handful of times. The rearrangement joins TRBV6-1 to TRBJ2-3; TRBD2 matches at 7 bases. The V and J ends lost 1 base and 4 bases, in that order; junction bases with no gene match: 5. CDR1 is MNHNS, CDR2 SASEGT, per germline. The CDR3 contains 15 residues. CDR3 DNA: TGTGCCAGCAGTGAAGACCTCGGGGGGTCAGATACGCAGTATTTT. Translated: CASSEDLGGSDTQYF.

The chain has TRBV30 and TRBJ1-1; TRBD1 matches 9 bases. Per germline, CDR1 GTSNPN and CDR2 SVGIG (reference sequence). The V and J ends lost 4 bases and 3 bases, in that order; junction bases with no gene match: 6. The length of the CDR3 is 14 residues. Here the CDR3 reads CAWKGQGRDTEAFF. The CDR3 DNA follows: TGTGCCTGGAAGGGACAGGGAAGGGACACTGAAGCTTTCTTT. Full variable domain (outside the CDR3, taken from reference TRBV30 and TRBJ1-1): SQTIHQWPATLVQPVGSPLSLECTVEGTSNPNLYWYRQAAGRGLQLLFYSVGIGQISSEVPQNLSASRPQDRQFILSSKKLLLSDSGFYLCAWKGQGRDTEAFFGQGTRLTVV.